This T cell receptor (beta chain) originates from a study of cytomegalovirus exposure and HLA in healthy donors. Study conclusions and caveats: After further analysis at a later stage, 16,951 TCR beta sequences were associated with HLA alleles at 0.05 false discovery rate. Later analysis associated a missense DCLRE1C variant with TCR beta V- and J-gene trimming.

Comment on this clone: Its antigen is not identified.

The ends were cut back, 0 bases at V and 12 bases at J, with 10 bases in the middle. The CDR3 is 12 residues long. CDR1 is SGHRS, CDR2 YFSETQ, per germline. Vbeta (60) and Jbeta (13) primers were used in the PCR. The data were produced by immunoSEQ multiplex PCR, yet TCRdb's version contains in-frame clones alone and is incomplete. The sample has around 230,000 clones, about 81% seen once. Healthy donors of bone marrow made up the group. This receptor was obtained from a man aged 35 to 55 in good health and CMV-seropositive. Specimen: PBMCs. V gene TRBV5-1 combines with J gene TRBJ2-1, with a tentative D call TRBD1 (5 bases). The CDR3 DNA sequence: TGCGCCAGCAGCTTGGGGGGCTCGCCGCAGTTCTTC. It is translated as CASSLGGSPQFF.